Each of the 30 T cell receptor beta chains below was sequenced from the same sample in a study of cytomegalovirus exposure and HLA in healthy donors. Assay: immunoSEQ multiplex PCR; the TCRdb copy retains only in-frame clones and omits some. The table shows around 100,000 clones, with 85% occurring only once. The sample was PBMCs. The receptor set was obtained from a man younger than 35 in good health and CMV-seropositive.

J is TRBJ2-7 and V is TRBV5-1; TRBD2 aligns across 7 bases. The CDR3 consists of 17 residues. J gave up 0 bases and V 4 bases, and 13 bases lay outside the gene matches. Germline assignment: CDR1 SGHRS and CDR2 YFSETQ. The CDR3 DNA reads as TGCGCCAGCAGCCCCCCGGTTCAAGCGGGGAGCTCCTACGAGCAGTACGTC. Encoded protein: CASSPPVQAGSSYEQYV.

This clone was found once. An end of the junction differs from the germline gene, which may be a read error. CDR3 DNA: TGCGCCAGCAGCCCCCCGCGGGGAGGGATCTATGGCCACACCTTC. This encodes CASSPPRGGIYGHTF. This rearrangement joins TRBV4-1 to TRBJ1-2; D uncertain. The germline CDR1 and CDR2 sequences are MGHRA and YSYEKL. The CDR3 has 15 amino acids.

This sequence joins TRBV5-1 and TRBJ2-7, with TRBD2 identical over 11 bases. CDR1 and CDR2 (germline): SGHRS, YFSETQ. After removal of 4 bases from V and 0 bases from J, the junction contained 3 bases not matched to a gene. The CDR3 covers 15 residues. The CDR3 sequence: CASSRTSGFSYEQYF. CDR3 coding DNA: TGCGCCAGCAGCAGGACTAGCGGGTTCTCCTACGAGCAGTACTTC.

This chain links TRBV6-6 with TRBJ2-5; tentative D call: TRBD1 (6 bases). CDR3 length: 14 amino acids. V shed 0 bases and J shed 3 bases, with 8 bases lying between them. CDR1 MNHNY and CDR2 SVGAGI come from the germline V gene (reference sequence). CDR3 sequence: CASSYSRGKETQYF. DNA for the CDR3: TGTGCCAGCAGTTACTCGAGGGGGAAAGAGACCCAGTACTTC.

V gene TRBV9 combines with J gene TRBJ2-2; maybe TRBD1 (6 bases). The CDR3 extends over 15 amino acids. V gave up 3 bases and J gave up 6 bases, with 15 bases separating them. Germline V gives CDR1 SGDLS, CDR2 YYNGEE. This chain's CDR3 is CASSAGAQEPGELFF. CDR3 nucleotide sequence: TGTGCCAGCAGCGCAGGGGCGCAGGAGCCCGGGGAGCTGTTTTTT.

The chain recombines TRBV11-2 with TRBJ2-1; perhaps TRBD1 as D (5 bases). The germline V gene encodes CDR1 SGHAT and CDR2 FQNNGV. V was shortened by 1 base and J by 10 bases, with 8 bases between the two germline ends. The CDR3 is made up of 12 amino acids. The CDR3 DNA reads as TGTGCCAGCAGCTTAGTGGGGCCCGAGCAGTTCTTC. As protein: CASSLVGPEQFF.

This clone came up once. The gene calls are TRBV29-1 and TRBJ2-1; D ambiguous. From germline, CDR1 is SQVTM and CDR2 ANQGSEA. The CDR3 covers 14 residues. V was clipped by 6 bases and J by 1 base, with 13 bases between them. The CDR3 is CSVAPARSYNEQFF. The CDR3 bases are TGCAGCGTAGCGCCAGCGAGGTCCTACAATGAGCAGTTCTTC.

V gene TRBV28 combines with J gene TRBJ1-1; D is unclear. This CDR3 is 14 amino acids long. Trimming removed 4 bases at V and 4 bases at J, with 13 bases between. Germline V lookup: CDR1 MDHEN, CDR2 SYDVKM. DNA for the CDR3: TGTGCCAGCAGTTCCCCAGCGTTGGGCACTGAAGCTTTCTTT. This gives the protein CASSSPALGTEAFF.

This rearrangement joins TRBV5-1 to TRBJ2-3; D unresolved. Germline CDR1 and CDR2: SGHRS and YFSETQ. This CDR3 is 14 amino acids long. Trimming pared 4 bases from V and 1 base from J, leaving 10 bases between. The CDR3 spells CASSGITGTDTQYF. The CDR3 DNA sequence: TGCGCCAGCAGCGGCATAACCGGCACAGATACGCAGTATTTT.

The genes are TRBV19 and TRBJ2-7, with 8 nucleotides matching TRBD2. V was pared by 5 bases and J by 6 bases, with 9 bases of the junction left unmatched. Germline CDR1 and CDR2: LNHDA and SQIVND (reference sequence). The CDR3 loop spans 14 amino acids. The CDR3 sequence: CASSQSGTSVEQYF. The CDR3 DNA sequence: TGTGCCAGTAGTCAGAGCGGGACTAGTGTCGAGCAGTACTTC.

The V gene is TRBV30, the J gene TRBJ1-1, with D unclear. In germline, CDR1 is GTSNPN, CDR2 SVGIG (reference sequence). This CDR3 comprises 13 residues. Trimming stripped 2 bases from V and 10 bases from J, with 17 bases between. CDR3 region: CAWSRSAFGGAFF. For the CDR3, the DNA is TGTGCCTGGAGTAGATCAGCCTTCGGCGGAGCTTTCTTT. Combining the CDR3 with reference TRBV30 and TRBJ1-1 gives the whole variable domain SQTIHQWPATLVQPVGSPLSLECTVEGTSNPNLYWYRQAAGRGLQLLFYSVGIGQISSEVPQNLSASRPQDRQFILSSKKLLLSDSGFYLCAWSRSAFGGAFFGQGTRLTVV.

V usage is TRBV15 and J usage is TRBJ2-3, with TRBD2 identical over 8 bases. J was trimmed by 0 bases and V by 1 base; bases with no gene match: 3. The CDR3 consists of 16 residues. Per germline, CDR1 LNHNV and CDR2 YYDKDF (reference sequence). This chain's CDR3 is CATSRGASGSTDTQYF. In nucleotides, the CDR3 is TGTGCCACCAGCAGAGGGGCTAGCGGGAGCACAGATACGCAGTATTTT. Variable domain in full (rest from reference TRBV15 and TRBJ2-3): DAMVIQNPRYQVTQFGKPVTLSCSQTLNHNVMYWYQQKSSQAPKLLFHYYDKDFNNEADTPDNFQSRRPNTSFCFLDIRSPGLGDTAMYLCATSRGASGSTDTQYFGPGTRLTVL.

J is TRBJ2-3 and V is TRBV1; the D call of TRBD2 is as the table states it, not checked on the DNA. TRBV1 is shown as a pseudogene. The CDR3 length is 21 residues. The CDR3 DNA reads TGCACCAGCAGCCAAGATAGGCCCGGGACTAGCGATGGTTTGCCCACAGATACGCAGTATTTT. Its translation: CTSSQDRPGTSDGLPTDTQYF.

V usage is TRBV18 and J usage is TRBJ2-5; 8 bases match TRBD2. Germline assignment: CDR1 KGHSH and CDR2 LQKENI. The CDR3 is made up of 19 amino acids. Germline trimming cut 2 bases from V and 5 bases from J; bases unmatched to any gene: 19. The CDR3 protein is CASSPRVAGQPPHWETQYF. DNA of the CDR3: TGTGCCAGCTCACCAAGAGTAGCGGGACAACCTCCCCACTGGGAGACCCAGTACTTC.

The chain recombines TRBV19 with TRBJ2-1, with 9 bases identical to TRBD2. This CDR3 has 15 amino acids. Per the germline V gene, CDR1 is LNHDA and CDR2 is SQIVND (reference sequence). V lost 2 bases and J lost 5; bases outside the gene matches: 4. Here the CDR3 reads CASSIPGGRDNEQFF. CDR3 sequence (DNA): TGTGCCAGTAGTATACCGGGCGGGAGGGACAATGAGCAGTTCTTC. Filled out from reference TRBV19 and TRBJ2-1, the complete variable domain reads DGGITQSPKYLFRKEGQNVTLSCEQNLNHDAMYWYRQDPGQGLRLIYYSQIVNDFQKGDIAEGYSVSREKKESFPLTVTSAQKNPTAFYLCASSIPGGRDNEQFFGPGTRLTVL.

V gene TRBV29-1 combines with J gene TRBJ2-1; a weak D match, TRBD2 (7 bases). This CDR3 spans 13 amino acids. Germline V gene lookup returns CDR1 SQVTM and CDR2 ANQGSEA. Deletions cut 7 bases from V and 0 bases from J, with 10 bases between. The CDR3 nucleotides read TGCAGCGGGGGGGGCAACTCCTACAATGAGCAGTTCTTC. Translated: CSGGGNSYNEQFF.

The chain employs TRBV7-9 and TRBJ2-3, with a weak D call TRBD1 (5 bases). This CDR3 comprises 16 residues. V was trimmed by 1 base and J by 4 bases, leaving 15 bases between them. Germline CDR1 SEHNR, CDR2 FQNEAQ (reference sequence). DNA for the CDR3: TGTGCCAGCAGCTTAGAAAGGGGCAGGGTGTCAGATACGCAGTATTTT. This translates into CASSLERGRVSDTQYF.

The chain has TRBV9 and TRBJ2-2, with 14 nucleotides matching TRBD2. The CDR3 has 17 residues. With 4 bases clipped from V and 8 bases from J, the junction kept 10 bases outside the gene matches. Germline CDR1 reads SGDLS; CDR2 reads YYNGEE. The CDR3 sequence is CASSIGTSGSPGGELFF. The CDR3 DNA reads as TGTGCCAGCAGCATCGGGACTAGCGGGAGCCCCGGGGGGGAGCTGTTTTTT.

J is TRBJ1-5 and V is TRBV6-1, with 8 bases identical to TRBD1. The length of the CDR3 is 15 residues. J gave up 6 bases and V 9 bases, and 13 bases lay outside the gene matches. The germline CDR1 and CDR2 sequences are MNHNS and SASEGT. The DNA of the CDR3 is TGTGCCAGTCACGACAGGGGCAGGACTTTTCAGCCCCAGCATTTT. This codes for CASHDRGRTFQPQHF.

The J gene is TRBJ2-6, the V gene TRBV15; D call uncertain. Between the trimmed V and J ends, which lost 5 bases and 0 bases, there was a span of 11 bases. CDR1 is LNHNV and CDR2 is YYDKDF in the germline V gene (reference sequence). CDR3 length: 16 residues. Written as DNA, the CDR3 is TGTGCCACCAGCGGCCCAGGTAGCTCTGGGGCCAACGTCCTGACTTTC. Translated, it gives CATSGPGSSGANVLTF.

This rearrangement joins TRBV19 to TRBJ2-3, with a tentative D call TRBD1 (7 bases). Germline V gives CDR1 LNHDA, CDR2 SQIVND (reference sequence). Trimming left V 3 bases short and J 6 bases short, with 22 bases between. CDR3 length: 17 residues. CDR3 residues: CASSMPPGGRPVDTQYF. The CDR3 region has the DNA TGTGCCAGTAGTATGCCCCCAGGGGGGAGGCCCGTGGATACGCAGTATTTT. The variable domain in full, with the rest retrieved from reference TRBV19 and TRBJ2-3, is DGGITQSPKYLFRKEGQNVTLSCEQNLNHDAMYWYRQDPGQGLRLIYYSQIVNDFQKGDIAEGYSVSREKKESFPLTVTSAQKNPTAFYLCASSMPPGGRPVDTQYFGPGTRLTVL.

This chain connects TRBV11-2 to TRBJ2-5; 13 nucleotides align to TRBD2. Germline V gives CDR1 SGHAT, CDR2 FQNNGV. V dropped 3 bases and J dropped 2; count of bases not matched to a gene: 9. The CDR3 loop spans 18 amino acids. CDR3 sequence (DNA): TGTGCCAGCAGCTTGAAACTAGCGGGAGGGCCTTTACAAGAGACCCAGTACTTC. This codes for CASSLKLAGGPLQETQYF.

The rearrangement joins TRBV10-3 to TRBJ1-1; TRBD1 might be the D (5 bases). CDR3 length: 12 residues. V lost 6 bases and J 3 bases, leaving 8 bases between the germline ends. CDR1 and CDR2 (germline): ENHRY, SYGVKD. This CDR3 reads CAIREQDTEAFF. CDR3 bases: TGTGCCATCAGGGAACAGGACACTGAAGCTTTCTTT.

The V call is TRBV28, the J call TRBJ2-1; weak D call: TRBD2 (5 bases). This CDR3 comprises 12 residues. Trimming shortened V by 7 bases and J by 10 bases, and 14 bases separated the two germline ends. In germline, CDR1 is MDHEN, CDR2 SYDVKM. This chain's CDR3 is CASTSVRGEQFF. CDR3 nucleotides: TGTGCCAGCACCTCAGTTAGAGGGGAGCAGTTCTTC.

The V and J genes are TRBV28 and TRBJ2-7, with a weak D call TRBD2 (6 bases). Between the trimmed V and J ends, which lost 9 bases and 2 bases, there was a span of 23 bases. This CDR3 spans 16 amino acids. Germline V lookup: CDR1 MDHEN, CDR2 SYDVKM. The CDR3 here is CASYGGTLNIAYEQYF. In DNA form, the CDR3 reads TGTGCCAGTTATGGGGGGACCCTAAATATTGCCTACGAGCAGTACTTC.

This clone turned up a few times. V gene TRBV28 combines with J gene TRBJ2-7; possibly TRBD1 for D (7 bases). Germline assignment: CDR1 MDHEN and CDR2 SYDVKM. CDR3 length equals 19 residues. Trimming cost V 9 bases and J 4 bases, with 34 bases left between them. The CDR3 region is CARAPSDFWDSKSLYEQYV. The CDR3 DNA reads TGTGCCAGGGCTCCTAGCGATTTTTGGGACAGCAAATCCCTGTACGAGCAGTACGTC.

The V call is TRBV10-3, the J call TRBJ2-7; D unresolved. This CDR3 contains 17 residues. Trimming took 7 bases from V and 6 from J, leaving 28 bases between them. CDR1 is ENHRY and CDR2 is SYGVKD in the germline V gene. The CDR3: CAITTSLYTDGVAEQYF. In DNA form, the CDR3 reads TGTGCCATCACCACATCCTTATATACCGACGGAGTTGCCGAGCAGTACTTC.

This clone was detected only once. The chain couples TRBV9 to TRBJ2-5; no clear D gene. Germline values: CDR1 SGDLS, CDR2 YYNGEE. This CDR3 has 13 amino acids. V was trimmed by 3 bases and J by 1 base, leaving 7 bases between them. The CDR3 DNA reads TGTGCCAGCAGCGGCAACATCCAAGAGACCCAGTACTTC. Translation: CASSGNIQETQYF.

This clone was recorded only once. The rearrangement links TRBV30 to TRBJ2-7; the D is unclear. Germline loops: CDR1 GTSNPN, CDR2 SVGIG (reference sequence). This CDR3 is 13 amino acids long. With 3 bases removed from V and 3 bases from J, the gap between germline ends came to 12 bases. CDR3 residues: CAWSTGINYEQYV. In DNA, the CDR3 is TGTGCCTGGAGCACCGGAATAAACTACGAGCAGTACGTC.

J is TRBJ2-1 and V is TRBV9; TRBD2 aligns across 9 bases. This CDR3 is 16 amino acids long. Germline lookup yields CDR1 SGDLS and CDR2 YYNGEE. V gave up 0 bases and J gave up 6 bases; unmatched junction bases: 7. CDR3 region: CASSVDFAGGPNEQFF. The DNA for the CDR3 is TGTGCCAGCAGCGTAGATTTTGCGGGAGGGCCCAATGAGCAGTTCTTC.